The clone carrying this T cell receptor beta chain was detected only a few times. Its antigen is unknown. Trimming cost V 8 bases and J 2 bases; bases outside gene matches: 4. CDR1 and CDR2 (germline): SNHLY, FYNNEI. The CDR3 contains 14 residues. This record comes from a study of beta chain features in type 1 diabetes. General observations from the study: For type 1 diabetes patients, VDJ junctions showed fewer insertions and more deletions. Significant though moderate, a shortening of TCRB CDR3s appeared in all four CD4+ subsets of Type 1 diabetes patients.

The investigators reverse transcribed all of the isolated RNA, so they sequenced expressed TCRB transcripts. The repertoire was sequenced with immunoSEQ multiplex PCR; TCRdb's copy has only in-frame clones and lacks some. The profile shows under 400,000 clones, roughly 12% of them singletons. The chain couples TRBV2 to TRBJ2-3, with 10 bases lining up with TRBD1. This TCR was recovered from a man between 18 and 35 years old in good health. Sequencing input: naive CD4+ T cells from blood. CDR3 nucleotide sequence: TGTGCCAGCCGACAGGGGGCCCTCACAGATACGCAGTATTTT. It encodes CASRQGALTDTQYF. Drawing the rest from reference TRBV2 and TRBJ2-3, the complete variable domain is EPEVTQTPSHQVTQMGQEVILRCVPISNHLYFYWYRQILGQKVEFLVSFYNNEISEKSEIFDDQFSVERPDGSNFTLKIRSTKLEDSAMYFCASRQGALTDTQYFGPGTRLTVL.